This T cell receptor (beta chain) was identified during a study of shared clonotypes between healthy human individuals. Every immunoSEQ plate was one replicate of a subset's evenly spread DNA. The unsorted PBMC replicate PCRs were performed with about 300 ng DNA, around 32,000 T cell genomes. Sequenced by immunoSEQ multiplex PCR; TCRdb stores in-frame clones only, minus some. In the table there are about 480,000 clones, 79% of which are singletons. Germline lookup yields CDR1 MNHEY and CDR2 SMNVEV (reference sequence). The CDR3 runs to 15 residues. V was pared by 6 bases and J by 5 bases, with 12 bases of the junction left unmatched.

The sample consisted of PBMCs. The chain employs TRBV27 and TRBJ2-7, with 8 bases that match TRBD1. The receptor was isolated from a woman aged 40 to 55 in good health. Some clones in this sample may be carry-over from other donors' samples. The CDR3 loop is CASRRADRGSDEQYF. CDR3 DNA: TGTGCCAGCAGGCGGGCAGACAGGGGAAGCGACGAGCAGTACTTC.